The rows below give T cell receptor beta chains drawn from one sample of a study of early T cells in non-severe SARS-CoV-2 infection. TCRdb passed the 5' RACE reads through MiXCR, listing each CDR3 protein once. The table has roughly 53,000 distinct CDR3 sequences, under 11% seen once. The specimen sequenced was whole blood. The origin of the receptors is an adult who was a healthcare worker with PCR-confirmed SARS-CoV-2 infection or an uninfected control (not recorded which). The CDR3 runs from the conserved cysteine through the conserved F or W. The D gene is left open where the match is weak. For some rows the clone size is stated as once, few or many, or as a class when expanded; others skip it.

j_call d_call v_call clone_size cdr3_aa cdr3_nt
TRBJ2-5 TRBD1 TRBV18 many CASSLTGQQETQYF TGTGCCAGCTCACTGACGGGACAGCAAGAGACCCAGTACTTC
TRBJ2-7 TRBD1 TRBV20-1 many CSAYRTGRSSYEQYF TGCAGTGCTTATCGGACAGGGCGCAGCTCCTACGAGCAGTACTTC
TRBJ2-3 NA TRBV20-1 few CSARRLAPTDTQYF TGCAGTGCTAGAAGGCTAGCTCCCACAGATACGCAGTATTTT
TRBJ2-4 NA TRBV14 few CASSPRPGERDIQYF TGTGCCAGCAGCCCCCGCCCGGGGGAGAGGGACATTCAGTACTTC
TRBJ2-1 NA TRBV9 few CASSVEYSKQFF TGTGCCAGCAGCGTAGAATACTCGAAGCAGTTCTTC
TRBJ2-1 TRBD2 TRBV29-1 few CSVGSLAGEGEQFF TGCAGCGTCGGCTCACTAGCGGGAGAGGGTGAGCAGTTCTTC
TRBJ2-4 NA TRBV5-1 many CASSLAGEENIQYF TGCGCCAGCAGCTTGGCAGGGGAGGAGAACATTCAGTACTTC
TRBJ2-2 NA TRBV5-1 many CASSAQQGSNTGELFF TGCGCCAGCAGCGCACAACAGGGTTCGAACACCGGGGAGCTGTTTTTT
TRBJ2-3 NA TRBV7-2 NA CASSFSGPDTQYF TGTGCCAGCAGCTTCAGCGGGCCAGATACGCAGTATTTT
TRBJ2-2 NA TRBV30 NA CAWSPSVGELFF TGTGCCTGGAGTCCTAGCGTCGGGGAGCTGTTTTTT
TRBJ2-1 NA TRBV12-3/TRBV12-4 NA CASSPLDTINYNEQFF TGTGCCAGCAGTCCCCTCGACACGATTAACTACAATGAGCAGTTCTTC
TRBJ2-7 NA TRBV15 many CATSNPSGGGPYEQYF TGTGCCACCAGCAACCCTAGCGGAGGGGGTCCCTACGAGCAGTACTTC
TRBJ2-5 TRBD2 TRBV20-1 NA CSARDALAGGETQYF TGCAGTGCTAGAGACGCACTAGCGGGGGGAGAGACCCAGTACTTC
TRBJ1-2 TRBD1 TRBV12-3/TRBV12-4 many CASSPRDRTNYGYTF TGTGCCAGCAGTCCCAGGGACAGAACTAACTATGGCTACACCTTC
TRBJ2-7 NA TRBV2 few CAAWGDPKEQYF TGTGCCGCGTGGGGAGACCCCAAAGAGCAGTACTTC
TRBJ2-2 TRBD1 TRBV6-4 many CASSTSETGDTGELFF TGTGCCAGCAGTACATCGGAGACAGGGGACACCGGGGAGCTGTTTTTT
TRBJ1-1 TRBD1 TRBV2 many CASTQTGGTEAFF TGTGCCAGCACTCAAACAGGGGGCACTGAAGCTTTCTTT
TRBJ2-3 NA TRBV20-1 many CSALFGDTQYF TGCAGTGCTCTTTTCGGAGATACGCAGTATTTT
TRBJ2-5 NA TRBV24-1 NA CATSDPGSQETQYF TGTGCCACCAGTGACCCGGGATCCCAAGAGACCCAGTACTTC
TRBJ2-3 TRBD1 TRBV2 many CAYLQGVGTDTQYF TGTGCCTACCTACAGGGGGTCGGCACAGATACGCAGTATTTT
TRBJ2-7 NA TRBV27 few CASGFPVGRPPSYEQYF TGTGCCAGCGGATTTCCTGTTGGCCGTCCCCCCTCCTACGAGCAGTACTTC
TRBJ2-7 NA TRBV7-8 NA CASSHPLGYEQYF TGTGCCAGCAGCCACCCTTTGGGCTACGAGCAGTACTTC
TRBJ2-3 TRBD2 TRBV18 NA CASSPPLGGEVAGNTQYF TGTGCCAGCTCACCACCCCTGGGAGGGGAGGTAGCAGGAAATACGCAGTATTTT
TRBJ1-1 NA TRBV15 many CATSRDAINTEAFF TGTGCCACCAGCAGAGACGCAATCAACACTGAAGCTTTCTTT
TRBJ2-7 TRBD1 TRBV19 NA CASSLTTGTGNNEQYF TGTGCCAGTAGCCTAACGACCGGGACAGGGAACAACGAGCAGTACTTC
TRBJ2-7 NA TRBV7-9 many CASSLGAASTYEQYF TGTGCCAGCAGCTTAGGCGCCGCCAGTACCTACGAGCAGTACTTC
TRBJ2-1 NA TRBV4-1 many CASSPPSSYNEQFF TGCGCCAGCAGCCCCCCCTCCTCCTACAATGAGCAGTTCTTC